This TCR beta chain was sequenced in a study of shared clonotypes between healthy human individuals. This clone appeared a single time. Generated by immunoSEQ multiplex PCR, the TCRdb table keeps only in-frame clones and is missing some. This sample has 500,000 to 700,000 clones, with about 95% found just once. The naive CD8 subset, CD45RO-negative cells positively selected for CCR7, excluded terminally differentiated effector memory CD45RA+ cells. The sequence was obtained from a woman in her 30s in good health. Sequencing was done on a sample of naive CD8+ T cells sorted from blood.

CDR3 amino acids: CASSSNSPFGEQYF. The CDR3 DNA is TGTGCCAGCAGCTCAAATTCCCCCTTCGGCGAGCAGTACTTC. This rearrangement joins TRBV6-6 to TRBJ2-7; no clear D gene. Per germline, CDR1 MNHNY and CDR2 SVGAGI (reference sequence). V was pared by 6 bases and J by 6 bases, with 18 bases between. This CDR3 has 14 amino acids.